The 14 T cell receptor beta chains given below trace back to one sample, sequenced in a study of blood T cell repertoires in COVID-19 (dated by TCRdb to about 2020). The method was the immunoSEQ multiplex PCR assay. The table was pulled from immuneACCESS by TCRdb, which kept in-frame rearrangements only. Such tables lose some clones; where checked, under half of the loss comes from unresolved V genes, and the rest has no known cause. In this sample the table shows tens of thousands of clones, approximately 83% of which occur a single time. The top ten clonotypes cover 16% of the sample. The sample consisted of peripheral blood. The receptors shown here come from a man between 40 and 49 years old with COVID-19, enrolled during active disease.

V gene TRBV4-1 combines with J gene TRBJ1-1; 12 bases are a match to TRBD1. Germline values: CDR1 MGHRA, CDR2 YSYEKL. Trimming took 0 bases from V and 11 from J; bases not matched to a gene: 7. The CDR3 consists of 15 residues. The CDR3 coding sequence is TGCGCCAGCAGCCAAGAAGGAGGGACAGGGGGCGGGGCTTTCTTT. This encodes CASSQEGGTGGGAFF.

The chain links TRBV2 to TRBJ1-5; 12 bases are a match to TRBD1. The CDR3 has 17 amino acids. Germline V CDR1 and CDR2: SNHLY, FYNNEI. The junction had 10 bases not matched to a gene; V was cut back by 5 bases and J by 5 bases. The CDR3 reads CASSTTSGQGAYQPQHF. CDR3 nucleotides: TGTGCCAGCAGTACAACCTCGGGACAGGGGGCATATCAGCCCCAGCATTTT.

The chain recombines TRBV19 with TRBJ2-1, with 7 bases identical to TRBD1. Unmatched junction bases numbered 11, after V lost 5 bases and J lost 4 bases. Per the germline V gene, CDR1 is LNHDA and CDR2 is SQIVND (reference sequence). The CDR3 extends over 16 amino acids. The CDR3 loop reads CASSSVSGTDYNEQFF. In DNA, the CDR3 is TGTGCCAGTAGTTCGGTCTCCGGGACAGATTACAATGAGCAGTTCTTC. Variable domain in full (rest from reference TRBV19 and TRBJ2-1): DGGITQSPKYLFRKEGQNVTLSCEQNLNHDAMYWYRQDPGQGLRLIYYSQIVNDFQKGDIAEGYSVSREKKESFPLTVTSAQKNPTAFYLCASSSVSGTDYNEQFFGPGTRLTVL.

The rearrangement links TRBV5-1 to TRBJ2-1; 16 bases align to TRBD2. This CDR3 region has 18 residues. V trimming: 4 bases; J trimming: 8 bases; junction bases outside the gene matches: 12. Germline loops: CDR1 SGHRS, CDR2 YFSETQ. In nucleotides, the CDR3 is TGCGCCAGCAGCCCAGGGACTAGCGGGGGGGCCGGCCTGGATGAGCAGTTCTTC. Translation gives CASSPGTSGGAGLDEQFF.

This rearrangement joins TRBV5-1 to TRBJ1-6; D is unresolved. The V end lost 0 bases, the J end lost 8 bases, and 12 bases lay between the germline ends. Germline CDR1 is SGHRS and CDR2 is YFSETQ. The CDR3 totals 15 residues. The CDR3 loop reads CASSLELGRDSPLHF. The CDR3 nucleotides read TGCGCCAGCAGCTTGGAGCTAGGGCGGGATTCACCCCTCCACTTT.

The V and J genes are TRBV28 and TRBJ2-2; 8 nucleotides line up with TRBD1. CDR1 MDHEN and CDR2 SYDVKM come from the germline V gene. The CDR3 has 13 residues. The V segment lost 6 bases and the J segment 6 bases; nucleotides outside the gene matches: 3. The CDR3 region is CASRQQGAGELFF. In DNA, the CDR3 is TGTGCCAGCAGGCAACAGGGGGCCGGGGAGCTGTTTTTT.

This clone has only one observation. The chain carries TRBV27 and TRBJ2-2; D is undetermined. This CDR3 has 13 amino acids. Germline CDR1 MNHEY, CDR2 SMNVEV (reference sequence). V lost 7 bases and J lost 5, with 11 bases in between. In DNA, the CDR3 is TGTGCCAGCATCCTTCCAACTACCGGGGAGCTGTTTTTT. Translating it yields CASILPTTGELFF.

The rearrangement joins TRBV7-8 to TRBJ2-7, with D perhaps TRBD2 (7 bases). This CDR3 is 14 amino acids long. Germline V lookup: CDR1 SGHVS, CDR2 FQNEAQ. V was trimmed by 1 base and J by 3 bases, leaving 10 bases between them. CDR3 in DNA: TGTGCCAGCAGCTTAGAGGGGGGGGGCTACGAGCAGTACTTC. Translating gives CASSLEGGGYEQYF.

The rearrangement uses TRBV30 and TRBJ2-2; tentatively, D is TRBD2 (5 bases). CDR1 and CDR2 (germline): GTSNPN, SVGIG (reference sequence). The CDR3 is 16 residues long. Trimming left V 2 bases short and J 1 base short, with 14 bases between. CDR3 region: CAWSSPGLRNTGELFF. Here the CDR3 DNA reads TGTGCCTGGAGTTCACCCGGACTGAGGAACACCGGGGAGCTGTTTTTT.

The rearrangement uses TRBV2 and TRBJ2-2; 9 nucleotides match TRBD1. This CDR3 comprises 14 residues. Germline loops: CDR1 SNHLY, CDR2 FYNNEI. V trimming: 8 bases; J trimming: 5 bases; junction bases outside the gene matches: 6. The CDR3 loop is CASRTDRGTGELFF. CDR3 sequence (DNA): TGTGCCAGCCGAACCGACAGGGGGACCGGGGAGCTGTTTTTT.

V gene TRBV5-5 combines with J gene TRBJ1-1, with D perhaps matching TRBD1 (6 bases). The germline V and J ends were trimmed by 5 bases and 4 bases, with 12 bases remaining between them. The CDR3 extends over 13 amino acids. CDR1 is SGHKS and CDR2 is YYEKEE in the germline V gene (reference sequence). The CDR3 region is CASRKTGSTEAFF. The CDR3 region has the DNA TGTGCCAGCAGAAAGACAGGTAGCACTGAAGCTTTCTTT. Drawing the rest from reference TRBV5-5 and TRBJ1-1, the complete variable domain is DAGVTQSPTHLIKTRGQQVTLRCSPISGHKSVSWYQQVLGQGPQFIFQYYEKEERGRGNFPDRFSARQFPNYSSELNVNALLLGDSALYLCASRKTGSTEAFFGQGTRLTVV.

This sequence joins TRBV5-1 and TRBJ1-2, with unresolved D. The CDR3 is 14 residues long. Trimming removed 4 bases from V and 1 base from J, with 11 bases in between. Germline CDR1 is SGHRS and CDR2 is YFSETQ. CDR3 DNA: TGCGCCAGCAGCGCTAGCTCAAATAACTATGGCTACACCTTC. Amino acid sequence: CASSASSNNYGYTF.

This chain uses TRBV24-1 with TRBJ1-1; TRBD1 matches at 7 bases. CDR1 and CDR2 (germline): KGHDR, SFDVKD. Losses at the gene ends were 6 bases for V and 0 bases for J; bases not matched to a gene: 3. The CDR3 extends over 14 amino acids. DNA for the CDR3: TGTGCCACCAGTAACAGGGGATTGAACACTGAAGCTTTCTTT. It codes for CATSNRGLNTEAFF.

The chain joins TRBV10-2 to TRBJ1-2; TRBD1 might be the D (6 bases). Trimming shortened V by 8 bases and J by 5 bases, and 18 bases separated the two germline ends. The CDR3 runs to 14 residues. Germline CDR1 reads WSHSY; CDR2 reads SAAADI. CDR3 sequence (DNA): TGCGCCAGCGCAACCCCACAGGGAGGGTATGGCTACACCTTC. It yields the protein CASATPQGGYGYTF.